This TCR beta chain was sequenced in a study of CD8+CD57+ T cells in acquired aplastic anemia listed by TCRdb under 2018. Turning to the overall study: A mean of about 3.2 ug of DNA, ranging from roughly 0.2 to 30 ug, was extracted from sorted CD4+ and CD8+ cells. A CD8+CD57+ expansion meant a frequency higher than the mean frequency seen in healthy subjects. Study-wide findings and limitations: Twenty-nine CD8+ CDR3 sequences were shared between patients and controls but appeared highly expressed in patients and within their immunodominant clones. Patients and healthy controls showed no significant difference in CD8+ Simpson's diversity (P=0.060).

This clonotype was counted at least ten times. Its antigen remains undetermined. Base qualities are not recorded, but no much larger clone differs from it by a single base. TCR beta VDJ combination and CDR3 sequence profiling used genomic DNA as the template. TCR repertoire sequencing was run on an Illumina HiSeq 2000. On the study's bioinformatics: Repertoires were assessed using TRBV/TRBJ rearrangement plots, CDR3 size and DJ length profiles, and Simpson's diversity index. Whichever DNA sequence was most abundant in the deep sequencing data was defined as the immunodominant clone. CDR3 amino acid sequences were checked for sharing across subjects and were also compared against the VDJdb database and published repertoires. TCRdb reprocessed the public reads (quality trimming at Q25 with fastp, clone calling with MiXCR) and kept in-frame beta chains. One record per CDR3 amino acid sequence lists the most common genes and DNA. It is TCRdb's table, rather than the study itself, that gives the V and J calls and clone size. This sample comprises roughly 500,000 distinct CDR3 sequences, approximately 32% of them detected only once. The leading ten clones occupy 0.8% to 0.85% of the sample.

V loses 6 bases of germline sequence and J loses 1 base, and the interval between the two ends is 9 bases. Its CDR3 holds 13 amino acids, cysteine through phenylalanine. Here the CDR3 DNA is all that survives: 39 bases in frame from base 1. From the germline V gene (reference sequence), CDR1 is WNHNN and CDR2 is SYGVQD. Flow cytometry had shown CD8+CD57+ cell expansion in the patients selected for sequencing. All patients had severe acquired aplastic anemia diagnosed by International Study of Aplastic Anemia and Agranulocytosis and Camitta criteria. Patients had received no therapy at the time of blood sampling. In the study, sorted CD4+ and CD8+ blood T cells from patients with severe aplastic anemia and from healthy subjects underwent deep sequencing of TCR repertoires. In the USA, patient enrollment took place under clinicaltrials.gov protocols 00001620, 01623167, 00001397, 00071045, 00081523 and 00961064. Ficoll-Paque density gradient centrifugation was used to isolate peripheral blood mononuclear cells. Before DNA extraction, CD4+ and CD8+ T cells were sorted with FACS or magnetic beads.

The TCR sequence derives from a human donor with aplastic anemia. The sequenced material came from sorted CD4+, CD8+, or CD8+CD57+ T cells (not recorded which) from PBMCs. The rearrangement joined TRBV10-1 to TRBJ2-5; confidence is insufficient to name the D gene. The CDR3 corresponds to CASSRHRQETQYF. The nucleotides read TGCGCCAGCAGCCGACACCGCCAAGAGACCCAGTACTTC.